The 29 T cell receptor beta chains reported below all come from one sample, sequenced in a study of shared clonotypes between healthy human individuals. Measured with immunoSEQ multiplex PCR; TCRdb has only the in-frame clones, and not every one. The sample has a few million clones, around 92% seen once. The sequenced sample was naive CD4+ T cells from PBMCs. Subset specified: CD45RA+ positively selected. These receptors were taken from a man younger than 30 in good health. Some clones in this sample may be carry-over from other donors' samples.

The chain uses TRBV4-1 and TRBJ1-1; 7 nucleotides agree with TRBD1. Germline assignment: CDR1 MGHRA and CDR2 YSYEKL. This CDR3 region has 16 residues. Trimming cost V 1 base and J 0 bases; bases outside gene matches: 5. The CDR3 nucleotides read TGCGCCAGCAGCCAAGTCGGTGGGACAGTGAACACTGAAGCTTTCTTT. It specifies CASSQVGGTVNTEAFF.

This chain uses TRBV5-6 with TRBJ2-1; 9 bases align to TRBD1. V shed 4 bases and J 9 bases; nucleotides not matched to a gene: 2. The V gene's germline CDR1 is SGHDT and CDR2 YYEEEE. The CDR3 contains 12 residues. CDR3 loop: CASSLDRGEQFF. CDR3 nucleotide sequence: TGTGCCAGCAGCCTGGACAGGGGTGAGCAGTTCTTC.

The gene calls are TRBV25-1 and TRBJ2-7, with D perhaps matching TRBD1 or TRBD2 (7 bases each). The CDR3 spans 13 residues. Germline values: CDR1 MGHDK, CDR2 SYGVNS. CDR3 bases: TGTGTGAACGAAGGGAGGGGGCCCGACGAGCAGTACTTC. Its protein is CVNEGRGPDEQYF.

As concerns this clone: One end of the junction varies from germline; a read error may be responsible. The chain has TRBV7-9 and TRBJ2-7; the D gene is possibly TRBD1 (6 bases). The CDR3 loop spans 11 amino acids. CDR1 and CDR2 (germline): SEHNR, FQNEAQ (reference sequence). CDR3 in DNA: TGTGCCAGCAGCGCCGTGTCCGGGACACACTTC. Translating it yields CASSAVSGTHF.

The chain links TRBV28 to TRBJ1-1; D call uncertain. In germline, CDR1 is MDHEN, CDR2 SYDVKM. V lost 8 bases, J lost 3 bases, and 10 bases lay in between. The CDR3 is 12 amino acids. This chain's CDR3 is CASCGPHTEAFF. The CDR3 DNA follows: TGTGCCAGCTGTGGCCCACACACTGAAGCTTTCTTT.

This sequence joins TRBV4-1 and TRBJ2-7; 7 bases fit TRBD1. Germline-derived CDR1 and CDR2 are MGHRA and YSYEKL. V gave up 1 base and J gave up 4 bases; unmatched junction bases: 7. This CDR3 has 15 residues. The CDR3 sequence is CASSQVPGQHYEQYF. CDR3 nucleotide sequence: TGCGCCAGCAGCCAAGTCCCGGGACAGCATTACGAGCAGTACTTC.

The chain links TRBV9 to TRBJ2-7; 11 bases are a match to TRBD2. With V trimmed by 4 bases and J by 0 bases, 6 bases remained unmatched. Germline CDR1 is SGDLS and CDR2 is YYNGEE. The CDR3 is 16 residues long. The CDR3 coding sequence is TGTGCCAGCAGCCCTCAACTAGCGGGGGTCTCCTACGAGCAGTACTTC. Translation: CASSPQLAGVSYEQYF.

A remark on this clone: This sample includes further DNA sequences coding for the same CDR3. The CDR3 DNA is TGCGCCAGCAGTGAGTTATCCGGAGCGGGAGTCTTCTACGAGCAGTACTTC. Translating it yields CASSELSGAGVFYEQYF. The rearrangement joins TRBV10-1 to TRBJ2-7, with 8 bases aligning to TRBD2. Trimming removed 1 base from V and 3 bases from J; junction bases left unmatched: 11. From germline, CDR1 is WNHNN and CDR2 SYGVQD (reference sequence). This CDR3 has 17 amino acids.

The chain has TRBV28 and TRBJ2-2; D gene ambiguous. V was shortened by 7 bases and J by 2 bases, with 11 bases between the two germline ends. There are 14 residues in the CDR3. Germline V gives CDR1 MDHEN, CDR2 SYDVKM. CDR3 in amino acids: CASNEFFNTGELFF. The CDR3 DNA is TGTGCCAGCAACGAATTTTTTAACACCGGGGAGCTGTTTTTT.

The chain couples TRBV21-1 to TRBJ2-7; the D call of TRBD2 is as the table states it, not checked on the DNA. TRBV21-1 is shown as a pseudogene. CDR3 length: 15 amino acids. The CDR3 nucleotides read TGTGCCAGCAGCAAAGATAGCGGGTCATCCTACGAGCAGTACTTC. This translates into CASSKDSGSSYEQYF.

The chain is built from TRBV6-1 and TRBJ1-5, with D uncertain. The V gene's germline CDR1 is MNHNS and CDR2 SASEGT. The CDR3 covers 11 residues. Trimming took 6 bases from V and 8 from J, leaving 8 bases between them. CDR3 DNA: TGTGCCAGCAGGCTGGTGGAGCCCCAGCATTTT. Its translation: CASRLVEPQHF.

This clone was seen only once. The gene calls are TRBV4-1 and TRBJ1-5, with D perhaps TRBD1 (5 bases). The CDR3 runs 17 residues. V lost 4 bases, J lost 2 bases, and 18 bases lay in between. CDR1 and CDR2 from the germline V gene are MGHRA and YSYEKL. CDR3 loop: CASSPGRVGWGNQPQHF. CDR3 sequence (DNA): TGCGCCAGCAGCCCGGGCAGGGTCGGATGGGGCAATCAGCCCCAGCATTTT.

The chain couples TRBV7-3 to TRBJ2-2; D perhaps matches TRBD1 (6 bases). This CDR3 spans 15 amino acids. The V gene's germline CDR1 is SGHTA and CDR2 FQGTGA. Trimming stripped 2 bases from V and 4 bases from J, with 11 bases between. The CDR3 region has the DNA TGTGCCAGCAGCTTAGACAGGATTGGCACCGGGGAGCTGTTTTTT. It translates to CASSLDRIGTGELFF.

This chain connects TRBV27 to TRBJ2-1; 9 nucleotides line up with TRBD2. The CDR3 contains 17 residues. The germline V gene has CDR1 MNHEY and CDR2 SMNVEV (reference sequence). Trimming cost V 4 bases and J 2 bases; bases outside gene matches: 9. CDR3 region: CASSSTLAGVAYNEQFF. The CDR3 region has the DNA TGTGCCAGCAGTTCGACCTTAGCGGGAGTGGCCTACAATGAGCAGTTCTTC.

The gene calls are TRBV5-6 and TRBJ2-5; maybe TRBD2 (6 bases). The CDR3 consists of 13 residues. Germline CDR1 and CDR2: SGHDT and YYEEEE. V gave up 3 bases and J gave up 3 bases, with 9 bases separating them. The CDR3, as DNA: TGTGCCAGCAGCTCAAGACTAGAAGAGACCCAGTACTTC. Its translation: CASSSRLEETQYF. Full variable domain (rest looked up from reference TRBV5-6 and TRBJ2-5): DAGVTQSPTHLIKTRGQQVTLRCSPKSGHDTVSWYQQALGQGPQFIFQYYEEEERQRGNFPDRFSGHQFPNYSSELNVNALLLGDSALYLCASSSRLEETQYFGPGTRLLVL.

The chain employs TRBV6-6 and TRBJ2-7; 8 nucleotides align to TRBD2. Germline V gene lookup returns CDR1 MNHNY and CDR2 SVGAGI (reference sequence). J gave up 3 bases and V 5 bases, and 6 bases lay outside the gene matches. The CDR3 covers 14 residues. CDR3 nucleotides: TGTGCCAGCAGTGTAGCGGGACGCGGCTACGAGCAGTACTTC. Translating gives CASSVAGRGYEQYF.

The rearrangement joins TRBV28 to TRBJ1-5; D is possibly TRBD1 (6 bases). This CDR3 region has 15 residues. Trimming removed 4 bases from V and 0 bases from J, with 10 bases in between. CDR1 and CDR2 (germline): MDHEN, SYDVKM. CDR3 DNA sequence: TGTGCCAGCAGTTACGGACAGAATAGCAATCAGCCCCAGCATTTT. This sequence encodes CASSYGQNSNQPQHF. The variable domain in full, with the rest retrieved from reference TRBV28 and TRBJ1-5, is DVKVTQSSRYLVKRTGEKVFLECVQDMDHENMFWYRQDPGLGLRLIYFSYDVKMKEKGDIPEGYSVSREKKERFSLILESASTNQTSMYLCASSYGQNSNQPQHFGDGTRLSIL.

This clone was detected only a few times. The chain recombines TRBV7-9 with TRBJ1-3; 10 nucleotides agree with TRBD1. This CDR3 comprises 16 residues. The V gene end was trimmed by 7 bases and the J gene end by 2 bases; junction bases not matched to a gene: 8. Germline V lookup: CDR1 SEHNR, CDR2 FQNEAQ (reference sequence). CDR3: CASNNRDRGPGNTIYF. The CDR3, as DNA: TGTGCCAGCAATAACCGGGACAGGGGACCTGGAAACACCATATATTTT.

Only a few counts were recorded for this clone. The chain employs TRBV4-1 and TRBJ1-5; 9 positions agree with TRBD1. This CDR3 is 15 amino acids long. The V segment lost 0 bases and the J segment 10 bases; nucleotides outside the gene matches: 7. Germline CDR1 reads MGHRA; CDR2 reads YSYEKL. The CDR3 coding sequence is TGCGCCAGCAGCCAAGAAACAGGGGGCATCGTCCCCCAGCATTTT. It is translated as CASSQETGGIVPQHF.

V is TRBV7-3 and J is TRBJ2-3, with TRBD2 identical over 7 bases. The germline gives CDR1 SGHTA, CDR2 FQGTGA. The CDR3 is made up of 14 amino acids. Trimming took 5 bases from V and 0 from J; bases not matched to a gene: 2. The chain's CDR3 is CASSALASTDTQYF. CDR3 nucleotides: TGTGCCAGCAGCGCACTAGCGAGCACAGATACGCAGTATTTT.

J is TRBJ1-5 and V is TRBV7-2; D is perhaps TRBD1 (5 bases). There are 15 residues in the CDR3. Trimming left V 3 bases short and J 4 bases short, with 13 bases between. Per the germline V gene, CDR1 is SGHTA and CDR2 is FQGNSA. The CDR3 here is CASSFGGYWNQPQHF. The CDR3 DNA is TGTGCCAGCAGCTTCGGGGGTTATTGGAATCAGCCCCAGCATTTT.

This clone was found once. The sample contains more than one DNA sequence encoding this CDR3. This chain joins TRBV18 and TRBJ2-1; the match to TRBD2 covers 8 bases. The CDR3 length is 16 residues. Germline assignment: CDR1 KGHSH and CDR2 LQKENI. J was trimmed by 3 bases and V by 3 bases; bases with no gene match: 7. The CDR3 DNA reads TGTGCCAGCTCACCTTACGCCAGCGGGAGCTACAATGAGCAGTTCTTC. As protein: CASSPYASGSYNEQFF.

V is TRBV7-3 and J is TRBJ2-3; a weak D match, TRBD2 (5 bases). Trimming took off 2 bases at V and 5 bases at J, with 14 bases between the two ends. This CDR3 comprises 15 residues. The V gene's germline CDR1 is SGHTA and CDR2 FQGTGA. CDR3 DNA: TGTGCCAGCAGCTTATCGGGTCAGCGGAGAGATACGCAGTATTTT. Residues: CASSLSGQRRDTQYF.

On this clone itself: Other DNA sequences in this sample translate to the same CDR3. The J gene is TRBJ2-7, the V gene TRBV6-5, with 8 positions matching TRBD1. V lost 6 bases and J lost 3; bases outside the gene matches: 7. Germline values: CDR1 MNHEY, CDR2 SVGAGI. There are 14 residues in the CDR3. This CDR3 reads CASSYRDRRYEQYF. CDR3 sequence (DNA): TGTGCCAGCAGCTACCGGGACAGGCGCTACGAGCAGTACTTC.

The rearrangement uses TRBV27 and TRBJ2-1; D perhaps matches TRBD2 (5 bases). Germline loops: CDR1 MNHEY, CDR2 SMNVEV (reference sequence). The germline V and J ends were trimmed by 0 bases and 9 bases, with 15 bases remaining between them. The CDR3 has 15 residues. The CDR3 DNA follows: TGTGCCAGCAGTTTATCCTCTAGCCCTGGGAGTGAGCAGTTCTTC. It specifies CASSLSSSPGSEQFF.

This rearrangement joins TRBV2 to TRBJ2-3; D may be TRBD1 or TRBD2 (5 bases each). With 2 bases removed from V and 1 base from J, the gap between germline ends came to 10 bases. The CDR3 totals 15 residues. Germline CDR1 is SNHLY and CDR2 is FYNNEI. The CDR3 is CASSELGEGTDTQYF. The DNA for the CDR3 is TGTGCCAGCAGTGAACTGGGGGAAGGCACAGATACGCAGTATTTT.

As regards this clone: The sample carries other DNA sequences with the same CDR3. The chain employs TRBV6-6 and TRBJ2-7, with D perhaps being TRBD1 or TRBD2 (5 bases each). Germline assignment: CDR1 MNHNY and CDR2 SVGAGI (reference sequence). The CDR3 is 12 amino acids. The V gene lost 6 bases and the J gene lost 5 bases, with 11 bases spanning the gap. The CDR3: CASSYLGDEQYF. The CDR3 bases are TGTGCCAGCAGCTATCTGGGGGACGAGCAGTACTTC.

The chain carries TRBV5-1 and TRBJ2-7, with 9 nucleotides matching TRBD1. The V and J ends lost 5 bases and 0 bases, in that order; junction bases with no gene match: 18. Germline CDR1 is SGHRS and CDR2 is YFSETQ. There are 19 residues in the CDR3. The CDR3 is CASRKGQGYLARSSYEQYF. In nucleotides, the CDR3 is TGCGCCAGCAGAAAGGGACAGGGCTATTTAGCGCGTAGCTCCTACGAGCAGTACTTC.

The chain combines TRBV28 with TRBJ1-4; possibly TRBD1 for D (6 bases). Germline V gene sequence: CDR1 MDHEN, CDR2 SYDVKM. This CDR3 has 16 amino acids. Trimming stripped 3 bases from V and 4 bases from J, with 15 bases between. The chain's CDR3 is CASSFPQGPLNEKLFF. For the CDR3, the DNA is TGTGCCAGCAGTTTCCCGCAGGGGCCACTTAATGAAAAACTGTTTTTT.